Below, 9 T cell receptor beta chains from the same sample are listed, as sequenced in a study of cytomegalovirus exposure and HLA in healthy donors. Use of 60 Vbeta and 13 Jbeta primers characterized the PCR. The assay was immunoSEQ multiplex PCR, and TCRdb's table has in-frame clones only and misses some. The sample lists nearly 300,000 clones, roughly 89% occurring once. Material: PBMCs. The origin of the receptors is a man aged 35 to 55 in good health and CMV-seropositive.

This clone was recorded once. The V and J genes are TRBV29-1 and TRBJ1-1, with a possible D match to TRBD1 (6 bases). Germline CDR1 and CDR2: SQVTM and ANQGSEA. V lost 7 bases and J 10 bases, leaving 19 bases between the germline ends. The CDR3 extends over 12 amino acids. The CDR3 reads CSGRDNSLGAFF. The DNA of the CDR3 is TGCAGCGGCAGGGACAATTCACTGGGAGCTTTCTTT.

The V gene is TRBV11-2, the J gene TRBJ2-7; 8 bases line up with TRBD1. The CDR3 covers 16 residues. After removal of 5 bases from V and 5 bases from J, the junction contained 14 bases not matched to a gene. Germline lookup yields CDR1 SGHAT and CDR2 FQNNGV. The CDR3: CASSKSAGGGEDEQYF. The CDR3 bases are TGTGCCAGCAGCAAAAGTGCAGGGGGCGGCGAAGACGAGCAGTACTTC. Drawing the rest from reference TRBV11-2 and TRBJ2-7, the complete variable domain is EAGVAQSPRYKIIEKRQSVAFWCNPISGHATLYWYQQILGQGPKLLIQFQNNGVVDDSQLPKDRFSAERLKGVDSTLKIQPAKLEDSAVYLCASSKSAGGGEDEQYFGPGTRLTVT.

This chain links TRBV4-1 with TRBJ1-2, with 9 bases matching TRBD1. The CDR3 has 14 amino acids. With 6 bases clipped from V and 8 bases from J, the junction kept 10 bases outside the gene matches. Germline V lookup: CDR1 MGHRA, CDR2 YSYEKL. The CDR3 DNA reads as TGCGCCAGCAGTTACCCCGGGACAGGGAACGGCTACACCTTC. This encodes CASSYPGTGNGYTF.

This clone was picked up one time. This sequence joins TRBV13 and TRBJ2-7; D unresolved. Germline loops: CDR1 PRHDT, CDR2 FYEKMQ (reference sequence). The V and J ends lost 5 bases and 0 bases respectively, with 5 bases between them. The CDR3 is 12 amino acids. This chain's CDR3 is CASSLYSYEQYF. CDR3 nucleotide sequence: TGTGCCAGCAGCCTCTACTCCTACGAGCAGTACTTC.

The V and J genes are TRBV11-2 and TRBJ1-1; weak D call: TRBD1 (5 bases). Germline-derived CDR1 and CDR2 are SGHAT and FQNNGV. The germline V and J ends were trimmed by 1 base and 4 bases, with 13 bases remaining between them. CDR3 length: 15 residues. The CDR3 coding sequence is TGTGCCAGCAGCTTAGGCGGTCATAGGGGCACTGAAGCTTTCTTT. It codes for CASSLGGHRGTEAFF.

This clone was counted a single time. The chain has TRBV30 and TRBJ2-1, with 10 bases aligning to TRBD2. CDR1 and CDR2 (germline): GTSNPN, SVGIG (reference sequence). The CDR3 is 17 amino acids. With 3 bases clipped from V and 3 bases from J, the junction kept 11 bases outside the gene matches. DNA for the CDR3: TGTGCCTGGAGAGAAAGCGGGAGGGCCGGATTCTACAATGAGCAGTTCTTC. It encodes CAWRESGRAGFYNEQFF. The full variable domain, in which reference TRBV30 and TRBJ2-1 provide the parts outside the CDR3, is SQTIHQWPATLVQPVGSPLSLECTVEGTSNPNLYWYRQAAGRGLQLLFYSVGIGQISSEVPQNLSASRPQDRQFILSSKKLLLSDSGFYLCAWRESGRAGFYNEQFFGPGTRLTVL.

V is TRBV25-1 and J is TRBJ1-1; D might be TRBD1 (5 bases). CDR1 and CDR2 from the germline V gene are MGHDK and SYGVNS. V lost 1 base and J 3 bases, leaving 15 bases between the germline ends. This CDR3 has 16 amino acids. The CDR3 DNA follows: TGTGCCAGCAGTGAATCGGGGAGTGGGGGGGACACTGAAGCTTTCTTT. As protein: CASSESGSGGDTEAFF.

The CDR3 is CSVGGGYGYTF. The CDR3 region has the DNA TGCAGTGTAGGGGGCGGCTATGGCTACACCTTC. This chain uses TRBV20-1 with TRBJ1-2; 7 bases fit TRBD1. The V and J ends lost 7 bases and 4 bases, in that order; junction bases with no gene match: 3. Germline V gene sequence: CDR1 DFQATT, CDR2 SNEGSKA (reference sequence). The CDR3 has 11 residues.

The chain recombines TRBV6-5 with TRBJ1-2; 10 positions agree with TRBD1. CDR1 and CDR2 (germline): MNHEY, SVGAGI. After removal of 5 bases from V and 5 bases from J, the junction contained 8 bases not matched to a gene. The CDR3 spans 15 residues. DNA of the CDR3: TGTGCCAGCAGTACACCGGGACAGGGGAGGTATGGCTACACCTTC. Residues: CASSTPGQGRYGYTF.